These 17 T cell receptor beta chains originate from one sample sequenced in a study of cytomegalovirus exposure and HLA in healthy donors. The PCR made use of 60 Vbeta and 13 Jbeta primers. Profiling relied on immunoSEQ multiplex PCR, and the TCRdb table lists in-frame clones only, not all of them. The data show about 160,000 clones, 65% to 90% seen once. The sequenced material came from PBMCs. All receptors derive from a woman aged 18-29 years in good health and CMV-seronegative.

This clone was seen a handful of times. Here the CDR3 DNA reads TGTGCCAGCAGCCACGACACCTCTGGAAACACCATATATTTT. This gives the protein CASSHDTSGNTIYF. The rearrangement uses TRBV28 and TRBJ1-3; no firm D call. The CDR3 loop spans 14 amino acids. V lost 6 bases to trimming and J lost 0 bases, with 9 bases between them. Germline CDR1 reads MDHEN; CDR2 reads SYDVKM.

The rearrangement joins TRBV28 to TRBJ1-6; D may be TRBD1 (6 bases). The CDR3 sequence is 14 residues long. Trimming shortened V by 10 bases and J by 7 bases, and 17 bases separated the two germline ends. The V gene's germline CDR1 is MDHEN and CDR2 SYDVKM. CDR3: CATRPGHKNSPLHF. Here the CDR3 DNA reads TGTGCCACCCGTCCGGGACACAAGAATTCACCCCTCCACTTT.

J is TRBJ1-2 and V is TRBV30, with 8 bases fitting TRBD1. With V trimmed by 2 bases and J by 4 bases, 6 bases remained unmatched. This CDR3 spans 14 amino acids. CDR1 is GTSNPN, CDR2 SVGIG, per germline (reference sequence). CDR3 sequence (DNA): TGTGCCTGGAGTTCTACCGGGACAGGCTATGGCTACACCTTC. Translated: CAWSSTGTGYGYTF.

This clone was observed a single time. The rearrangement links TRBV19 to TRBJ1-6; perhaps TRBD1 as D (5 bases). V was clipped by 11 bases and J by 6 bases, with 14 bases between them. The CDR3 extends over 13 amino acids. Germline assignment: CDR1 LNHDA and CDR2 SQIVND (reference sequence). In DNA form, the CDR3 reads TGTGCCTCCGACGGAGGGGTTAATTCACCCCTCCACTTT. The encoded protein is CASDGGVNSPLHF. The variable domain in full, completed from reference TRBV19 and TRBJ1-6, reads DGGITQSPKYLFRKEGQNVTLSCEQNLNHDAMYWYRQDPGQGLRLIYYSQIVNDFQKGDIAEGYSVSREKKESFPLTVTSAQKNPTAFYLCASDGGVNSPLHFGNGTRLTVT.

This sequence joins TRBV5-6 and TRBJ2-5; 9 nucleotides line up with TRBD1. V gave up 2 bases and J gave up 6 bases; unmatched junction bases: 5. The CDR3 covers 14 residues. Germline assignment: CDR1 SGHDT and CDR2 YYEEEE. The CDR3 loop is CASSFPTGGKTQYF. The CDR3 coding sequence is TGTGCCAGCAGCTTCCCGACAGGGGGAAAGACCCAGTACTTC.

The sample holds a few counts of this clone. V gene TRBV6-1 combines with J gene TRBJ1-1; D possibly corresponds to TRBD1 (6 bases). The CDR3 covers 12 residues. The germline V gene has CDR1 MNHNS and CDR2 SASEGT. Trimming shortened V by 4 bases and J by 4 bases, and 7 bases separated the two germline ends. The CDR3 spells CASSVGGTEAFF. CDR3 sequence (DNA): TGTGCCAGCAGTGTAGGGGGCACTGAAGCTTTCTTT.

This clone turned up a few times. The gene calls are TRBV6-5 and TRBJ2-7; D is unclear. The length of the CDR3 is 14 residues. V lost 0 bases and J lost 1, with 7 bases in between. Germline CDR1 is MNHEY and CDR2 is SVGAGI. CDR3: CASSYSSGSYEQYF. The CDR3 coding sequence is TGTGCCAGCAGTTACTCGTCCGGGTCCTACGAGCAGTACTTC.

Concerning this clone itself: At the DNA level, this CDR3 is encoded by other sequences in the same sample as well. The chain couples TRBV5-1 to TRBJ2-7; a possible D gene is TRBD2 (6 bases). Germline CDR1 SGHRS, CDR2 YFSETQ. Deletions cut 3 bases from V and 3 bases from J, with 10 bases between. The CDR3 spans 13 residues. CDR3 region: CASSSPGSYEQYF. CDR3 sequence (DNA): TGCGCCAGCAGCTCACCCGGGAGCTACGAGCAGTACTTC. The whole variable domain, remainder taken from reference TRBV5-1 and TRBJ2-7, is KAGVTQTPRYLIKTRGQQVTLSCSPISGHRSVSWYQQTPGQGLQFLFEYFSETQRNKGNFPGRFSGRQFSNSRSEMNVSTLELGDSALYLCASSSPGSYEQYFGPGTRLTVT.

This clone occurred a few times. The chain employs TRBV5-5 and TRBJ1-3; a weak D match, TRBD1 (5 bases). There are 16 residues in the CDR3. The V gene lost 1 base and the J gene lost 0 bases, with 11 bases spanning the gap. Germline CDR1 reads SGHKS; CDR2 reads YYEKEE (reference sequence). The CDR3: CASSLRQGFSGNTIYF. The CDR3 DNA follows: TGTGCCAGCAGCTTGCGTCAGGGCTTCTCTGGAAACACCATATATTTT. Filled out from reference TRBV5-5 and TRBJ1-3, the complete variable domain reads DAGVTQSPTHLIKTRGQQVTLRCSPISGHKSVSWYQQVLGQGPQFIFQYYEKEERGRGNFPDRFSARQFPNYSSELNVNALLLGDSALYLCASSLRQGFSGNTIYFGEGSWLTVV.

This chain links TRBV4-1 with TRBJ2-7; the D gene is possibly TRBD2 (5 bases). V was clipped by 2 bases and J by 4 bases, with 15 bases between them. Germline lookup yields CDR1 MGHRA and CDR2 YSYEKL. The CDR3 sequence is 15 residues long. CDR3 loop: CASSQSLSGRYEQYF. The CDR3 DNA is TGCGCCAGCAGCCAAAGTCTTTCGGGGAGATACGAGCAGTACTTC.

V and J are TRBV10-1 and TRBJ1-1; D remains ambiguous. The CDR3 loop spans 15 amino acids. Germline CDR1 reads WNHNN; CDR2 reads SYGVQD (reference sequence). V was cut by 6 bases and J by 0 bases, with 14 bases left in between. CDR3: CASRPNGQLNTEAFF. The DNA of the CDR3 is TGCGCCAGCAGACCCAATGGGCAGCTGAACACTGAAGCTTTCTTT.

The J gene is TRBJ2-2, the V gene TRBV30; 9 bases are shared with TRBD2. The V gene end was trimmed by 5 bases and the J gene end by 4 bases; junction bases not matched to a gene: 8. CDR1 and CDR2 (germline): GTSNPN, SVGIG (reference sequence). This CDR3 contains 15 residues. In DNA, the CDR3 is TGTGCCTGGGACGCGGCAGCGGGGGGCACCGGGGAGCTGTTTTTT. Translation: CAWDAAAGGTGELFF.

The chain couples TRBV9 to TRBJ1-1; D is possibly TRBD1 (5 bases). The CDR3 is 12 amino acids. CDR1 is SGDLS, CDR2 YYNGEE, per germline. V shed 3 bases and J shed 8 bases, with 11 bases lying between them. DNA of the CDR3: TGTGCCAGCAGCGAATACCCAGGGGAAGCTTTCTTT. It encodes CASSEYPGEAFF. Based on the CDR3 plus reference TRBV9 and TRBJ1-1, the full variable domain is DSGVTQTPKHLITATGQRVTLRCSPRSGDLSVYWYQQSLDQGLQFLIQYYNGEERAKGNILERFSAQQFPDLHSELNLSSLELGDSALYFCASSEYPGEAFFGQGTRLTVV.

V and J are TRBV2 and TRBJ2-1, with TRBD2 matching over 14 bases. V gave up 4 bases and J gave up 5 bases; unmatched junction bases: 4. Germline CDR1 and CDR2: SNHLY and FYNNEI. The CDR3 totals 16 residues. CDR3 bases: TGTGCCAGCAGTGGTGCGACTAGCGGGGGGGACAATGAGCAGTTCTTC. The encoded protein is CASSGATSGGDNEQFF.

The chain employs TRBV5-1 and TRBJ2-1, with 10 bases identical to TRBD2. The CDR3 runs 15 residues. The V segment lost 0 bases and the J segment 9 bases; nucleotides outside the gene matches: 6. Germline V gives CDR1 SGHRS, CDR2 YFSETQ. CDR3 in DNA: TGCGCCAGCAGCTTGGGCCTAGCGGGAGAGGTTGAGCAGTTCTTC. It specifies CASSLGLAGEVEQFF.

As DNA, the CDR3 is TGTGCCAGCACCCAATCGACGGGGGGTTGGGACGGGGAGCTGTTTTTT. It yields the protein CASTQSTGGWDGELFF. The chain couples TRBV7-6 to TRBJ2-2, with 7 positions matching TRBD2. The CDR3 runs 16 residues. Germline CDR1 SGHVS, CDR2 FNYEAQ. Trimming removed 7 bases from V and 7 bases from J; junction bases left unmatched: 15.

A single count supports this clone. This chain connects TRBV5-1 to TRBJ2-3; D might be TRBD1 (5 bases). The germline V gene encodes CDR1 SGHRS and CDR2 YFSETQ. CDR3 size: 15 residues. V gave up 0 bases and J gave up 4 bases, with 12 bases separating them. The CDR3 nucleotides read TGCGCCAGCAGCTTGGAGGCAGGGTGGTCAGATACGCAGTATTTT. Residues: CASSLEAGWSDTQYF.